This T cell receptor (beta chain) appears in the sequencing data of a study of chemoradiotherapy in HPV16-positive cancers. Findings of the study overall: Only a couple of HPV16-positive patients supplied the functional HPV-specificity definition. For HPV16-positive patients, expanding HPV-responsive T cells associated with longer recurrence-free survival.

About this clone: Its antigen is not identified.

Germline loops: CDR1 GTSNPN, CDR2 SVGIG (reference sequence). Trimming took 3 bases from V and 6 from J; bases not matched to a gene: 4. The CDR3 is made up of 14 amino acids. Method: immunoSEQ multiplex PCR; TCRdb's copy keeps in-frame clones and lacks some. The repertoire includes roughly 5,800 clones, 80% to 85% of them detected once, and about 38% sits in the top ten. Over chemoradiotherapy, repertoires were sampled more than once. This material was acquired from a patient who underwent chemoradiotherapy. This rearrangement joins TRBV30 to TRBJ1-6, with 8 bases aligning to TRBD1. This TCR came from a human donor with HPV-associated anogenital cancer. CDR3 bases: TGTGCCTGGAGCCCGGGACAGGCTAATTCACCCCTCCACTTT. It codes for CAWSPGQANSPLHF.